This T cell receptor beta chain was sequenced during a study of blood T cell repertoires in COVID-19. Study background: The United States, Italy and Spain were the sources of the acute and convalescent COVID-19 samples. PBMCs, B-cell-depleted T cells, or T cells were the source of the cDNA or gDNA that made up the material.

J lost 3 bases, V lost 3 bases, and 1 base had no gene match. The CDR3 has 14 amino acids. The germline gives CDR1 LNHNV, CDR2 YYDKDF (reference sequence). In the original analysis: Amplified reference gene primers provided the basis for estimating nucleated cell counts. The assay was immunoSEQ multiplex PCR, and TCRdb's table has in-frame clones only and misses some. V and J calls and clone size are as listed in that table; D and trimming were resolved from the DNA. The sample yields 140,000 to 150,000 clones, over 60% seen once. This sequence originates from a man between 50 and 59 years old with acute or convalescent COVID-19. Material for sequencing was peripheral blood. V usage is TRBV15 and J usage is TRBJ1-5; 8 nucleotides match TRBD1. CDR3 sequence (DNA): TGTGCCACCAGCAGGGGACAGGCCAATCAGCCCCAGCATTTT. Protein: CATSRGQANQPQHF.